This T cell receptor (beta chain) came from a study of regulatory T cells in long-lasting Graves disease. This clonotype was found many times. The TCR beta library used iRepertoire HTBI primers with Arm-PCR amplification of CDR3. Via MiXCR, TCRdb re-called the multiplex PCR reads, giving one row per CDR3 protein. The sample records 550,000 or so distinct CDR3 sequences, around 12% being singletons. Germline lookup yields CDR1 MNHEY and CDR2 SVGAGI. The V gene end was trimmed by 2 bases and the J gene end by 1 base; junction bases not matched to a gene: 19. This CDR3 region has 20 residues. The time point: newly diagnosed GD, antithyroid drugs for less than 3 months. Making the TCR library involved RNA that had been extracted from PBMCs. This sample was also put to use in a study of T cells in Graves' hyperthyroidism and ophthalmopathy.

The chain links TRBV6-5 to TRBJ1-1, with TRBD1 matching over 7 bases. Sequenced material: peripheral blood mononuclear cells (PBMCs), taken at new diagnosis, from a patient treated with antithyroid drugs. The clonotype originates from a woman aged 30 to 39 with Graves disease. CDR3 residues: CASSYPIPIQTGQRNTEAFF. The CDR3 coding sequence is TGTGCCAGCAGTTACCCAATCCCCATTCAGACAGGGCAGCGGAACACTGAAGCTTTCTTT.